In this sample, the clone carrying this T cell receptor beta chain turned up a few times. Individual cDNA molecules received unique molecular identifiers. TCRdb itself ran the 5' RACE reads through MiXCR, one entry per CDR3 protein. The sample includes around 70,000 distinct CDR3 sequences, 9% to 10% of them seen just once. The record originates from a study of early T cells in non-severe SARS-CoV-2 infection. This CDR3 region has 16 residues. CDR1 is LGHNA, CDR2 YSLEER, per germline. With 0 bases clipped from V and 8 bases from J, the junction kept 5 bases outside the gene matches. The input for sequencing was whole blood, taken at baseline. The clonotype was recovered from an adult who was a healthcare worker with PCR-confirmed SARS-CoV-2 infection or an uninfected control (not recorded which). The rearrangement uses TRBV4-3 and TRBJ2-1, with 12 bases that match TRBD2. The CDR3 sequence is CASSQDGLAGRDEQFF. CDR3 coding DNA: TGCGCCAGCAGCCAAGACGGACTAGCGGGAAGGGATGAGCAGTTCTTC.